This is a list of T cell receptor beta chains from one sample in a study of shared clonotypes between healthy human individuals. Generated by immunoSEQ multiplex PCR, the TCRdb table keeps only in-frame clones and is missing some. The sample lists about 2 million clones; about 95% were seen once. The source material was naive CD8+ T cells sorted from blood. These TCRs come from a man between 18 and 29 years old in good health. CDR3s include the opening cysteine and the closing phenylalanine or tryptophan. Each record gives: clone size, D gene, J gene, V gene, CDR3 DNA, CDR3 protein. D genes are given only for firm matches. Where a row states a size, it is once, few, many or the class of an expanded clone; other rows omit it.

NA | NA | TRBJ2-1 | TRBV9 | TGTGCCAGCAGCGTAGCGGAGGAGTCCCTAGCCGGGGACAATGAGCAGTTCTTC | CASSVAEESLAGDNEQFF
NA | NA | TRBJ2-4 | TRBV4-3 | TGCGCCAGCAATGGGACTTCCCGGCTAGCCAAAAACATTCAGTACTTC | CASNGTSRLAKNIQYF
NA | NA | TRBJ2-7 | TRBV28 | TGTGCCAGCAGTACCGCCAAGTACCTAGACGAGCAGTACTTC | CASSTAKYLDEQYF
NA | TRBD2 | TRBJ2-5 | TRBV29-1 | TGCAGCGTTGAAGTTGTGCCTAGCGGGAGGGTCGGCCCACAAGAGACCCAGTACTTC | CSVEVVPSGRVGPQETQYF
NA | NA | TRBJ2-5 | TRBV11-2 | TGTGCCAGCAGCGCGCCGGGATACCAAGAGACCCAGTACTTC | CASSAPGYQETQYF
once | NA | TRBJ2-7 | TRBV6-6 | TGTGCCAGCAGTTACTCGTTAGGAGAGCAGTACTTC | CASSYSLGEQYF
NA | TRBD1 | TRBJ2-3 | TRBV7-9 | TGTGCCAGCAGCGAACCAACAGGGGACGCGTCCACAGATACGCAGTATTTT | CASSEPTGDASTDTQYF
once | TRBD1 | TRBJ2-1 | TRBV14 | TGTGCCAGCAGCCCTTGGGAGACAGGGGAGGACAATGAGCAGTTCTTC | CASSPWETGEDNEQFF
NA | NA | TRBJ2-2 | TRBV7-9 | TGTGCCAGCAGCTTGGAAGGGGCCGGCACCGGGGAGCTGTTTTTT | CASSLEGAGTGELFF
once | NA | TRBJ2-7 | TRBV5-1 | TGCGCCAGCAGCTCCAGCGTTGACCTCTATGGCGAGCAGTACTTC | CASSSSVDLYGEQYF
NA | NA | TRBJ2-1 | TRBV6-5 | TGTGCCAGCAGTTACTCGAAAGGGGAGATGATGCATGAGCAGTTCTTC | CASSYSKGEMMHEQFF
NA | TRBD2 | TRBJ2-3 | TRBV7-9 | TGTGCCAGCAGCTTAGCGCTAGCGGGGGGAATCACAGATACGCAGTATTTT | CASSLALAGGITDTQYF
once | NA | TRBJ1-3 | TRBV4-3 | TGCGCCAGCAGCCAAGATCTCCCCGGGGGCTCTGGAAACACCATATATTTT | CASSQDLPGGSGNTIYF
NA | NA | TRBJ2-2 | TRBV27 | TGTGCCAGCAGTCCCCATTCTACCGGGGAGCTGTTTTTT | CASSPHSTGELFF
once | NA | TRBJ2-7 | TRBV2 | TGTGCCAGCAGTGAAGGAGCGGAGACCTACGAGCAGTACTTC | CASSEGAETYEQYF
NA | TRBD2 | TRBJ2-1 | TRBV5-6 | TGTGCCAGCAGCGGCGGGACTAGCGGGATCAATGAGCAGTTCTTC | CASSGGTSGINEQFF
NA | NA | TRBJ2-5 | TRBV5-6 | TGTGCCAGCAGCCCGGACTTGGAAGAGACCCAGTACTTC | CASSPDLEETQYF
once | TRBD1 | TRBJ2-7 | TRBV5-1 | TGCGCCAGCAGCCTGACAGGGACCGACGAGCAGTACTTC | CASSLTGTDEQYF
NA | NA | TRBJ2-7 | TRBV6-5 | TGTGCCAGCACCTACGAGGGCTACGAGCAGTACTTC | CASTYEGYEQYF
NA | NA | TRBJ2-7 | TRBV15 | TGTGCCACCAGCAGCGGGGACGTCTACGAGCAGTACTTC | CATSSGDVYEQYF
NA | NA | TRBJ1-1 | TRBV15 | TGTGCCACCAGCAGAGCAGGGGACCTTGAAGCTTTCTTT | CATSRAGDLEAFF
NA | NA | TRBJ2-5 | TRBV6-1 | TGTGCCAGCAGTGAATTGGGTTCCCAAGAGACCCAGTACTTC | CASSELGSQETQYF
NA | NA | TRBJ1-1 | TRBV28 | TGTGCCAGCAGTTTGGGGGACGGCTACACTGAAGCTTTCTTT | CASSLGDGYTEAFF
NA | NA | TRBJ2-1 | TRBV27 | TGTGCCAGTTGCCCCCCGGGGTCTTACAATGAGCAGTTCTTC | CASCPPGSYNEQFF
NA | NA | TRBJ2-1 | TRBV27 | TGTGCCAGCAGTTTGACGGGCATCAATGAGCAGTTCTTC | CASSLTGINEQFF
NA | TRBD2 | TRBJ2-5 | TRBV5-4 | TGTGCCAGCAGCTTGTTTCTAGCGGGGGGACAAGAGACCCAGTACTTC | CASSLFLAGGQETQYF
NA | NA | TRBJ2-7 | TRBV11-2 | TGTGCCAGCAGCTTAGGAGGGCCGACCTACGAGCAGTACTTC | CASSLGGPTYEQYF
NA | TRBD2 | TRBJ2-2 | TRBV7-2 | TGTGCCAGCAGCTTATTTAGTCTAGCGGGAGGGCCCGGGGAGCTGTTTTTT | CASSLFSLAGGPGELFF
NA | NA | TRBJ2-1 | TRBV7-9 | TGTGCCAGCAGTCACTCCGACGGAAATGAGCAGTTCTTC | CASSHSDGNEQFF
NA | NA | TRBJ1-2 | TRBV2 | TGTGCCAGCAGCGGAGGGGAAAACTATGGCTACACCTTC | CASSGGENYGYTF
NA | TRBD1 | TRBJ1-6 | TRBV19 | TGTGCCAGTAGTCTCGGGGGACAGGGAACTTCACCCCTCCACTTT | CASSLGGQGTSPLHF
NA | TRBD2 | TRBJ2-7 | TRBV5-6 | TGTGCCAGCAGCCCTCCTAGCGGGAGGGAGTATTACGAGCAGTACTTC | CASSPPSGREYYEQYF
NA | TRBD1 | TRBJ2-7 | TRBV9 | TGTGCCAGCAGCGCCGGGACAGTTAACTACGAGCAGTACTTC | CASSAGTVNYEQYF
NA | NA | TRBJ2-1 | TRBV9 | TGTGCCAGCAGCCCCCGGGGGTACTCCAGCTCCTACAATGAGCAGTTCTTC | CASSPRGYSSSYNEQFF
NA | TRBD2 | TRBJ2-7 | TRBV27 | TGTGCCAGCAAGCCCCTACTAGCGGACGAGCAGTACTTC | CASKPLLADEQYF
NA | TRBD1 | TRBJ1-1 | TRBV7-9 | TGTGCCAGCAGCTTAACAGGGGGCTATACTGAAGCTTTCTTT | CASSLTGGYTEAFF